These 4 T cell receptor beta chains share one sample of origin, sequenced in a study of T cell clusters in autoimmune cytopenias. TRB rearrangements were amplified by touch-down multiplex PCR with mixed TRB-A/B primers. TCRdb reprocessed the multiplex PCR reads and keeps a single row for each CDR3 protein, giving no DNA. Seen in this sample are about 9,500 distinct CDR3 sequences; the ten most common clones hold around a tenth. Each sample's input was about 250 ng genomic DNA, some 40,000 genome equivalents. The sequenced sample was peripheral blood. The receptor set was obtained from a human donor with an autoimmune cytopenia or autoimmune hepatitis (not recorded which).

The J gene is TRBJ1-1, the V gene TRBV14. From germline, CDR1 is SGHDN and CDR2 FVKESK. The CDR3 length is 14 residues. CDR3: CASSQDRMNTEAFF.

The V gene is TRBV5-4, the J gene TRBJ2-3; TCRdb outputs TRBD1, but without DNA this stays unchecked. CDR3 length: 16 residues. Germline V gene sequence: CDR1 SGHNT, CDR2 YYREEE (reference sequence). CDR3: CASSFYRGAESDTQYF.

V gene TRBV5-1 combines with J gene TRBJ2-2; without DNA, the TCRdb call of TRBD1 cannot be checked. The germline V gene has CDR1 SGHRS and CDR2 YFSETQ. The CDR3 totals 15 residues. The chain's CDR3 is CASSLVGENTGELFF.

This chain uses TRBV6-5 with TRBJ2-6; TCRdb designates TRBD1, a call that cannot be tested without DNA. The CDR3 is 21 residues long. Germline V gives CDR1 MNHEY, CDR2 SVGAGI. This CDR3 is CASSPLRGPTHGRSGANVLTF.